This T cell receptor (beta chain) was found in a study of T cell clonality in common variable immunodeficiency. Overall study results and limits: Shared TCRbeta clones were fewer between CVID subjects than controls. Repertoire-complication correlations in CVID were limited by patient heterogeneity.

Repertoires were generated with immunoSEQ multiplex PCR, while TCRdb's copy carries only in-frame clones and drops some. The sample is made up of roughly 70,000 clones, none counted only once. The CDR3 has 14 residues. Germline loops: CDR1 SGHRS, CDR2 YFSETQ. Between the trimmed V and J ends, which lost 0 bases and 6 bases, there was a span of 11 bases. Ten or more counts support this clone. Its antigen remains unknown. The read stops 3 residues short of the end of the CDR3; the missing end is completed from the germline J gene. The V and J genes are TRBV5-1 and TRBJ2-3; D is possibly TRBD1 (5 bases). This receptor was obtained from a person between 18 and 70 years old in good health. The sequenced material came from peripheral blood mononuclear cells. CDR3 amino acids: CASSLGQGSDTQYF. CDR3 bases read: TGCGCCAGCAGCTTGGGTCAGGGCAGTGATACG.